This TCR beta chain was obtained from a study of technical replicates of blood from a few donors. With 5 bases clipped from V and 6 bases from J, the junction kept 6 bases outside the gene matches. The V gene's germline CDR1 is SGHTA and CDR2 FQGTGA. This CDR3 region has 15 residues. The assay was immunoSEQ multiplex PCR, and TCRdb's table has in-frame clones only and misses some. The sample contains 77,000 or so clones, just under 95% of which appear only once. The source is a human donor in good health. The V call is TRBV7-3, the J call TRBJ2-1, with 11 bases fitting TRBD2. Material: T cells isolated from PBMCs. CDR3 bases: TGTGCCAGCAGCCCCTTTAGCGGGAGGGCCAATGAGCAGTTCTTC. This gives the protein CASSPFSGRANEQFF.